This T cell receptor beta chain was retrieved from a study of T cell changes during pregnancy in multiple sclerosis. Germline V gives CDR1 LNHDA, CDR2 SQIVND (reference sequence). This CDR3 is 15 amino acids long. V was pared by 5 bases and J by 2 bases, with 10 bases between. This table comes from immunoSEQ multiplex PCR, and its TCRdb copy is limited to in-frame clones, with some not included. The sample carries 81,000 or so clones, roughly nine tenths recorded once. The sequenced sample was PBMCs, obtained in the first trimester of pregnancy. The chain has TRBV19 and TRBJ2-6; tentative D call: TRBD1 (6 bases). The TCR originated in a female donor in good health, serving as a control in a pregnancy study. Some clones in this sample may be carry-over from other donors' samples. CDR3 sequence (DNA): TGTGCCAGTAGTCCAAACAGGGCTGGGGCCAACGTCCTGACTTTC. It codes for CASSPNRAGANVLTF.